The sequence of this T cell receptor beta chain was determined in a study of blood T cell repertoires in COVID-19. Only in-frame clones appear in the TCRdb table, and some are missing; sequencing was by immunoSEQ multiplex PCR. The sample records over 200,000 clones, about 90% being singletons. This CDR3 contains 15 residues. Germline V gene data show CDR1 as ENHRY and CDR2 as SYGVKD. The V gene lost 2 bases and the J gene lost 5 bases, with 15 bases spanning the gap. The source is a woman in her sixties with acute or convalescent COVID-19. What was sequenced was peripheral blood. The V gene is TRBV10-3, the J gene TRBJ1-1; TRBD1 might be the D (5 bases). Here the CDR3 reads CAISEAGLGRTEAFF. CDR3 DNA: TGTGCCATCAGTGAGGCAGGGCTGGGAAGGACTGAAGCTTTCTTT.